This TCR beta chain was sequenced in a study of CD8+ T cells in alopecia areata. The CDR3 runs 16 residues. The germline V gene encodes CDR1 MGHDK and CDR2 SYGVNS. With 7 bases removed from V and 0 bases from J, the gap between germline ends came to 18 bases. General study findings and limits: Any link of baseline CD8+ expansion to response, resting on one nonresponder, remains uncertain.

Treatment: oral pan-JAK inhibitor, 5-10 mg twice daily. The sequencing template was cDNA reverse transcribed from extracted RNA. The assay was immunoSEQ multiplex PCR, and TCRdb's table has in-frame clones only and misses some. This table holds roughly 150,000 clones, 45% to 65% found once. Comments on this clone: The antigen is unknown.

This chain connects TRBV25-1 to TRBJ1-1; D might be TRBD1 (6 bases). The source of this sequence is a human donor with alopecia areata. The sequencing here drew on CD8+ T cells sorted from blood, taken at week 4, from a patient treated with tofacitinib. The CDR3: CASTRSGDSLNTEAFF. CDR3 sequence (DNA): TGTGCCAGCACCCGCTCAGGGGACTCCCTGAACACTGAAGCTTTCTTT.